This T cell receptor beta chain stems from a study of shared clonotypes between healthy human individuals. Study as a whole: The cohort comprised two women and three men. Their ages spanned 18 to 49 years. Study-wide findings and caveats: Depth of sequencing was expected to influence donor clonotype sharing. Generally, estimated richness proved larger in naive subsets than it did in memory subsets.

On this clone: Antigen specificity is unknown.

CD45RO negativity and positive selection for CCR7 defined naive CD8 cells, a population that excluded terminally differentiated effector memory CD45RA+ cells. This CDR3 comprises 13 residues. Germline loops: CDR1 SGHAT, CDR2 FQNNGV. V lost 7 bases to trimming and J lost 6 bases, with 14 bases between them. Sequenced by immunoSEQ multiplex PCR; TCRdb stores in-frame clones only, minus some. The sample includes millions of clones, roughly 94% of them seen just once. The source of this sequence is a man in his late teens or twenties in good health. Sequencing was performed on naive CD8+ T cells sorted from blood. This chain links TRBV11-2 with TRBJ2-3; D gene unclear. The CDR3 loop reads CASTLPPGDTQYF. Here the CDR3 DNA reads TGTGCCAGCACCCTCCCCCCTGGCGATACGCAGTATTTT.